Below, one T cell receptor beta chain is given with its context. Method: immunoSEQ multiplex PCR; TCRdb's copy keeps in-frame clones and lacks some. The data contain tens of thousands of clones, roughly 96% of them singletons. The data are from a study of technical replicates of blood from a handful of donors. With 3 bases clipped from V and 4 bases from J, the junction kept 9 bases outside the gene matches. This CDR3 contains 17 residues. CDR1 and CDR2 from the germline V gene are MGHRA and YSYEKL. The source is a human donor in good health. This chain joins TRBV4-1 and TRBJ2-5; 12 nucleotides line up with TRBD2. Specimen: T cells isolated from PBMCs. The CDR3 spells CASSQARLAGAGETQYF. CDR3 bases: TGCGCCAGCAGCCAGGCTAGACTAGCGGGGGCGGGAGAGACCCAGTACTTC.